These T cell receptor beta chains were read from a single sample in a study of T cell responses to AZD1222 COVID-19 vaccine. Sequencing was performed with immunoSEQ multiplex PCR; in TCRdb, only in-frame clones are kept and a portion is missing. This repertoire shows around 120,000 clones, roughly 91% found once; its top ten account for 4.5% to 6%. This specimen consisted of peripheral blood, obtained 28 days after the second AZD1222 dose. These receptors were obtained from an adult who received the AZD1222 COVID-19 vaccine. CDR3s include the opening cysteine and the closing phenylalanine or tryptophan. A D gene is named only where the DNA matches it firmly. Rows give clone size only sometimes, using once, few, many, or a class for an expanded clone.

v_gene	abundance	j_gene	d_gene	CDR3aa	CDR3nt
TRBV2	NA	TRBJ2-1	TRBD1	CASSESAGGWNEQFF	TGTGCCAGCAGTGAGTCGGCAGGGGGATGGAATGAGCAGTTCTTC
TRBV6-2/TRBV6-3	NA	TRBJ1-3	NA	CASSANSGNTIYF	TGTGCCAGCAGCGCCAACTCTGGAAACACCATATATTTT
TRBV19	NA	TRBJ1-3	NA	CASSIVRGRGNTIYF	TGTGCCAGTAGTATAGTCAGGGGCCGCGGAAACACCATATATTTT
TRBV5-6	NA	TRBJ2-1	TRBD2	CASSPTSGLYNEQFF	TGTGCCAGCAGCCCCACTAGCGGACTTTACAATGAGCAGTTCTTC
TRBV29-1	NA	TRBJ1-2	NA	CSVPTGFRNYGYTF	TGCAGCGTCCCCACTGGGTTTCGCAACTATGGCTACACCTTC
TRBV12-5	NA	TRBJ2-5	TRBD1	CASGLVLGQGQETQYF	TGTGCTAGTGGTTTGGTACTTGGACAGGGGCAAGAGACCCAGTACTTC
TRBV2	NA	TRBJ2-5	NA	CASRESTPQETQYF	TGTGCCAGCAGAGAGTCCACCCCCCAAGAGACCCAGTACTTC
TRBV6-5	NA	TRBJ2-1	NA	CASSYSTRARNNEQFF	TGTGCCAGCAGTTACTCGACGAGGGCCCGTAACAATGAGCAGTTCTTC
TRBV18	NA	TRBJ2-1	TRBD2	CASSPGLAGVNEQFF	TGTGCCAGCTCACCCGGACTAGCGGGGGTCAATGAGCAGTTCTTC
TRBV25-1	NA	TRBJ2-1	TRBD2	CASTEAGVYNEQFF	TGTGCCAGTACTGAGGCGGGAGTATACAATGAGCAGTTCTTC
TRBV14	NA	TRBJ1-2	NA	CASSQSNFIAGYTF	TGTGCCAGCAGCCAAAGTAATTTTATCGCCGGCTACACCTTC
TRBV4-3	NA	TRBJ1-6	NA	CASSQDGAGNSPLHF	TGCGCCAGCAGCCAAGATGGGGCAGGGAATTCACCCCTCCACTTT
TRBV3-1/TRBV3-2	NA	TRBJ1-1	TRBD1	CASSEHGQGGGAFF	TGTGCCAGCAGCGAGCATGGACAGGGGGGGGGAGCTTTCTTT
TRBV3-1/TRBV3-2	NA	TRBJ1-2	NA	CASSQGTADYGYTF	TGTGCCAGCAGCCAAGGAACAGCAGACTATGGCTACACCTTC
TRBV5-6	NA	TRBJ2-5	TRBD1	CASSSTGQIETQYF	TGTGCCAGCAGCTCCACGGGACAGATAGAGACCCAGTACTTC
TRBV2	NA	TRBJ1-4	NA	CATLGRVWNEKLFF	TGTGCCACTCTAGGTCGGGTCTGGAATGAAAAACTGTTTTTT
TRBV7-2	NA	TRBJ2-1	TRBD1	CASTTDRGRFNEQFF	TGTGCCAGCACGACCGACAGGGGGCGCTTTAATGAGCAGTTCTTC
TRBV6-5	once	TRBJ2-3	TRBD2	CASKLGLAGNTQYF	TGTGCCAGCAAATTGGGACTAGCGGGAAATACGCAGTATTTT
TRBV3-1/TRBV3-2	NA	TRBJ1-3	NA	CASSPFYRPGNTIYF	TGTGCCAGCAGTCCTTTCTACAGGCCTGGAAACACCATATATTTT
TRBV2	NA	TRBJ2-7	NA	CASSVRDREQYF	TGTGCCAGCAGTGTCCGGGACCGCGAGCAGTACTTC
TRBV12-3/TRBV12-4	NA	TRBJ2-5	NA	CASSWGETQYF	TGTGCCAGCAGCTGGGGGGAGACCCAGTACTTC
TRBV12-2	once	TRBJ2-3	NA	CASRLVGSQRDYSHTDTQYF	TGTGCAAGTCGCTTAGTTGGGTCACAGAGGGACTATTCACACACAGATACGCAGTATTTT
TRBV19	NA	TRBJ2-7	TRBD1	CASSMRDRVGTEKGSEQYF	TGTGCCAGTAGTATGAGGGACCGTGTGGGGACAGAGAAAGGTTCCGAGCAGTACTTC
TRBV28	NA	TRBJ1-2	NA	CASSFEGYGYTF	TGTGCCAGCAGTTTTGAGGGCTATGGCTACACCTTC
TRBV11-2	NA	TRBJ1-3	NA	CASSLRQLSSGNTIYF	TGTGCCAGCAGCTTAAGGCAACTCAGCTCTGGAAACACCATATATTTT
TRBV9	NA	TRBJ1-3	NA	CASSVSAGPPSGNTIYF	TGTGCCAGCAGCGTATCGGCAGGGCCTCCCTCTGGAAACACCATATATTTT
TRBV20-1	NA	TRBJ1-1	NA	CSARVTGEAFF	TGCAGTGCTAGGGTCACTGGGGAAGCTTTCTTT
TRBV5-1	NA	TRBJ1-2	TRBD1	CASSLGQGAVYGYTF	TGCGCCAGCAGCTTGGGACAGGGGGCCGTCTATGGCTACACCTTC
TRBV9	NA	TRBJ1-3	TRBD1	CASSVSPDRASSGNTIYF	TGTGCCAGCAGCGTAAGCCCGGACAGGGCCAGCTCTGGAAACACCATATATTTT
TRBV7-9	NA	TRBJ2-1	NA	CAGFDSGGEQFF	TGTGCCGGATTCGACTCCGGGGGTGAGCAGTTCTTC
TRBV29-1	NA	TRBJ1-2	NA	CSVEGQKRRSGYGYTF	TGCAGCGTTGAGGGCCAGAAAAGGCGATCAGGCTATGGCTACACCTTC
TRBV28	once	TRBJ2-3	NA	CASSWGDTQYF	TGTGCCAGCAGTTGGGGAGATACGCAGTATTTT
TRBV4-1	NA	TRBJ1-1	NA	CASSQIRDGETEAFF	TGCGCCAGCAGCCAAATCCGGGATGGAGAGACTGAAGCTTTCTTT
TRBV7-2	NA	TRBJ2-2	NA	CASSSTPGTGELFF	TGTGCCAGCAGCTCTACCCCGGGAACCGGGGAGCTGTTTTTT
TRBV5-5	NA	TRBJ2-2	NA	CASSLQGAGELFF	TGTGCCAGCAGCTTACAGGGTGCCGGGGAGCTGTTTTTT
TRBV5-1	NA	TRBJ1-4	NA	CASSSEGGGTNEKLFF	TGCGCCAGCAGCTCCGAGGGGGGCGGGACTAATGAAAAACTGTTTTTT
TRBV5-6	NA	TRBJ1-2	NA	CASSLQQNENYGYTF	TGTGCCAGCAGCTTGCAACAAAACGAAAACTATGGCTACACCTTC
TRBV5-1	NA	TRBJ2-2	TRBD2	CASSLSKGLAGGRGTGELFF	TGCGCCAGCAGCTTGTCTAAGGGACTAGCGGGGGGGCGCGGCACCGGGGAGCTGTTTTTT
TRBV5-8	NA	TRBJ2-3	NA	CASSLGQLTTDTQYF	TGTGCCAGCAGCCTCGGACAGTTAACCACAGATACGCAGTATTTT
TRBV7-9	NA	TRBJ2-3	TRBD2	CASSPRLAVTPETQYF	TGTGCCAGCAGCCCCCGGCTAGCGGTGACTCCGGAGACGCAGTATTTT
TRBV7-2	NA	TRBJ2-1	TRBD1	CASSLVTGGRLNEQFF	TGTGCCAGCAGCTTAGTAACAGGGGGCCGGCTCAATGAGCAGTTCTTC
TRBV6-2/TRBV6-3	NA	TRBJ1-6	NA	CASSYSLDSNSPLHF	TGTGCCAGCAGTTACTCCCTGGACAGTAATTCACCCCTCCACTTT
TRBV5-1	NA	TRBJ1-4	NA	CASGQGGQPGEKLFF	TGCGCCAGCGGCCAAGGCGGACAGCCGGGGGAAAAACTGTTTTTT
TRBV9	NA	TRBJ2-3	NA	CASSEAGSTDTQYF	TGTGCCAGCAGCGAGGCGGGGAGCACAGATACGCAGTATTTT
TRBV5-5	NA	TRBJ2-2	NA	CASSLSGTTGELFF	TGTGCCAGCAGCTTGTCAGGGACCACCGGGGAGCTGTTTTTT
TRBV27	NA	TRBJ2-7	NA	CASKSGVGTVRGNYEQYF	TGTGCCAGCAAAAGCGGGGTCGGGACAGTAAGAGGGAACTACGAGCAGTACTTC
TRBV5-1	once	TRBJ2-1	NA	CASSLEASYNEQFF	TGCGCCAGCAGCTTGGAGGCCTCCTACAATGAGCAGTTCTTC
TRBV5-4	NA	TRBJ2-7	TRBD2	CASSLAGGSSYEQYF	TGTGCCAGCAGCTTGGCGGGGGGGAGCTCCTACGAGCAGTACTTC
TRBV19	NA	TRBJ1-3	NA	CASSEAGGSGNTIYF	TGTGCCAGTAGTGAAGCAGGAGGCTCTGGAAACACCATATATTTT
TRBV19	NA	TRBJ2-1	NA	CASRGAYNEQFF	TGTGCCAGTAGGGGGGCCTACAATGAGCAGTTCTTC
TRBV4-1	NA	TRBJ2-7	TRBD2	CASSQDQAGREQYF	TGCGCCAGCAGCCAAGATCAAGCGGGGCGGGAGCAGTACTTC
TRBV23-1	NA	TRBJ2-7	NA	CVNRTYNEQYF	TGCGTCAATAGGACGTATAACGAGCAGTACTTC
TRBV2	NA	TRBJ2-7	NA	CASSEAGPYEQYF	TGTGCCAGCAGTGAGGCAGGTCCCTACGAGCAGTACTTC
TRBV7-9	once	TRBJ2-1	NA	CASRINPLGSNEQFF	TGTGCCAGCAGAATAAACCCTCTTGGGTCCAATGAGCAGTTCTTC
TRBV5-1	NA	TRBJ1-1	NA	CASSLSLGNTEAFF	TGCGCCAGCAGCTTGAGCTTGGGGAACACTGAAGCTTTCTTT
TRBV12-3/TRBV12-4	NA	TRBJ2-7	TRBD2	CASTRGDEQYF	TGTGCCAGCACCCGGGGGGACGAGCAGTACTTC
TRBV18	NA	TRBJ1-5	NA	CASSPAASGVGQPQHF	TGTGCCAGCTCACCAGCCGCATCGGGGGTCGGACAGCCCCAGCATTTT